This TCR beta chain is from a study of T cell changes during pregnancy in multiple sclerosis. The protocol was immunoSEQ multiplex PCR, while the TCRdb copy is restricted to in-frame clones and leaves out a portion. Among about 87,000 clones listed, 80% to 95% were seen once. Source: peripheral blood, taken in the third trimester of pregnancy. The receptor's source is a female donor in good health, enrolled as a control in a pregnancy study.

CDR3 coding DNA: TGTGCCAGTAGTATCGTCTCACTAAAGAATGAGCAGTTCTTC. Amino acids: CASSIVSLKNEQFF. The J gene is TRBJ2-1, the V gene TRBV19; no reliable D call. The germline V and J ends were trimmed by 3 bases and 7 bases, with 13 bases remaining between them. Germline V gene data show CDR1 as LNHDA and CDR2 as SQIVND (reference sequence). The CDR3 is 14 amino acids.